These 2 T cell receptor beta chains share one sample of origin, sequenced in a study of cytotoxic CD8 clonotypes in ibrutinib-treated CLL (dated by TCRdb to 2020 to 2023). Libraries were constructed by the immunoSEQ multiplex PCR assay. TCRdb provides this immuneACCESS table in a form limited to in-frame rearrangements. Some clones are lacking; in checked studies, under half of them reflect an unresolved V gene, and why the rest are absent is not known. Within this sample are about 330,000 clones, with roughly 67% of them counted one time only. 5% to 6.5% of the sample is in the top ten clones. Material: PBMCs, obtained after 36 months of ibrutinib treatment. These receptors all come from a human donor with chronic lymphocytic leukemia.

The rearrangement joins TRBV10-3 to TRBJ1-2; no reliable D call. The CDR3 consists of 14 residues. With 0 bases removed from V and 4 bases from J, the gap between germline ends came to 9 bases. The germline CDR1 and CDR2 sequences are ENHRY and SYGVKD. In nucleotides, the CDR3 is TGTGCCATCAGTGAGTCCGACATCCTCTATGGCTACACCTTC. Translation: CAISESDILYGYTF.

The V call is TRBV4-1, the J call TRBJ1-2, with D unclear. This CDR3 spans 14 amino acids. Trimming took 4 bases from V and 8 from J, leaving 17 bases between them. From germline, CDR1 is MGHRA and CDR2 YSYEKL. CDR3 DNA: TGCGCCAGCAGCCCGATTTCGGACGGGTTCGGCTACACCTTC. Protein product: CASSPISDGFGYTF.